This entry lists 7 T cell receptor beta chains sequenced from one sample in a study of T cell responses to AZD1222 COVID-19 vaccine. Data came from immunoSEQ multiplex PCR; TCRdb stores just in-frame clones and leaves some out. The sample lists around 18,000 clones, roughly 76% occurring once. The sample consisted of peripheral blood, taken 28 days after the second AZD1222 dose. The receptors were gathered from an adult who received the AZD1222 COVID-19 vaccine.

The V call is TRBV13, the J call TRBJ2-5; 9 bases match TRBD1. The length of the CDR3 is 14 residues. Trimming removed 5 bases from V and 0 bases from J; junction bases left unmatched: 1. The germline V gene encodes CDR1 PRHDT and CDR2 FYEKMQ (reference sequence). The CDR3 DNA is TGTGCCAGCAGCGGACAGGGGAACCAAGAGACCCAGTACTTC. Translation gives CASSGQGNQETQYF.

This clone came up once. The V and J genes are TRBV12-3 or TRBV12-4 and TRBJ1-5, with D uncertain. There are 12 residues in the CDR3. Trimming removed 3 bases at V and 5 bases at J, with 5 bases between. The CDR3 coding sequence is TGTGCCAGCAGTTTTAGGTATCAGCCCCAGCATTTT. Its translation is CASSFRYQPQHF.

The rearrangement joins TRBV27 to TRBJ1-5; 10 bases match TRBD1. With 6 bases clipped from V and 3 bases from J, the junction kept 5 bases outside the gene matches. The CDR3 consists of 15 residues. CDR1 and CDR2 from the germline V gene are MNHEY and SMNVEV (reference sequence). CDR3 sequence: CASRKTGGINQPQHF. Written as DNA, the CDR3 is TGTGCCAGCAGGAAGACAGGGGGCATCAATCAGCCCCAGCATTTT.

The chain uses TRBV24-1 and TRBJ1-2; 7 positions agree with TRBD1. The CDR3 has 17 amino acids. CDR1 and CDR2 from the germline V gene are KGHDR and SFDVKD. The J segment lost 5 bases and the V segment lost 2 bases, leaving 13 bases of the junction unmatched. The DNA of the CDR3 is TGTGCCACCAGTGATTCCTCCGGTGGAGGGGGCGGGTATGGCTACACCTTC. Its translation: CATSDSSGGGGGYGYTF.

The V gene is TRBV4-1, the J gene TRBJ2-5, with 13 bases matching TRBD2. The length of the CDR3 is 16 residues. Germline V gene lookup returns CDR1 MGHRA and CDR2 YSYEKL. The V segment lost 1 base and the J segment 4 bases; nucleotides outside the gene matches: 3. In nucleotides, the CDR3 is TGCGCCAGCAGCCAAGGGGGACTAGCGGGATCAGAGACCCAGTACTTC. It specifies CASSQGGLAGSETQYF.

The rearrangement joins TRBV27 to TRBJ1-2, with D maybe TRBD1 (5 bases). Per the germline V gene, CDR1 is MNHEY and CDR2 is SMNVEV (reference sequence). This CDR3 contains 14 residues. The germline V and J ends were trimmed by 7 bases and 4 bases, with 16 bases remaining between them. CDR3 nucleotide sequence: TGTGCCAGCACCCCGGACACAAGAGGCTATGGCTACACCTTC. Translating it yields CASTPDTRGYGYTF.

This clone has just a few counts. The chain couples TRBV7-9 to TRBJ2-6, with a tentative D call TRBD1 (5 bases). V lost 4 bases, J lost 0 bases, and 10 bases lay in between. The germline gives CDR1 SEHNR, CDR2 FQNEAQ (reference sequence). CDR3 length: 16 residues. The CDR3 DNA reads TGTGCCAGCAGCTCAGGACACCCCTCTGGGGCCAACGTCCTGACTTTC. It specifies CASSSGHPSGANVLTF. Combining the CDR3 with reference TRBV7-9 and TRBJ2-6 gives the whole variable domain DTGVSQNPRHKITKRGQNVTFRCDPISEHNRLYWYRQTLGQGPEFLTYFQNEAQLEKSRLLSDRFSAERPKGSFSTLEIQRTEQGDSAMYLCASSSGHPSGANVLTFGAGSRLTVL.